The present TCR beta chain was sequenced within a study of beta chain features in type 1 diabetes. Study outcomes and limitations: Researchers report that Type 1 diabetes patients had moderately but significantly shorter TCRB CDR3s across all four CD4+ subsets.

Since all of the isolated RNA was reverse transcribed, expressed TCRB transcripts were what got sequenced. The method was immunoSEQ multiplex PCR; TCRdb's version includes in-frame clones alone and lacks a portion of them. This sample has 860,000 or so clones, with roughly 15% found just once. Notes on this clone: Its matching antigen is unknown.

Every donor provided one heparinised blood draw, which averaged approximately 120 mL. Staining for CD45RO/CCR7/CD25/CD127/CD95/CD27 allowed sorting of CD4+ naive, central memory, regulatory and stem cell-like memory cells. Germline-derived CDR1 and CDR2 are LNHDA and SQIVND (reference sequence). The CDR3 loop spans 15 amino acids. V was clipped by 5 bases and J by 7 bases; unmatched bases: 4. The chain carries TRBV19 and TRBJ2-1; TRBD2 agrees at 14 bases. Sequencing was carried out using naive CD4+ T cells from blood. This clonotype was sampled from a young woman in good health. CDR3: CASSPGLAGENEQFF. In DNA form, the CDR3 reads TGTGCCAGTAGTCCGGGACTAGCGGGAGAGAATGAGCAGTTCTTC.